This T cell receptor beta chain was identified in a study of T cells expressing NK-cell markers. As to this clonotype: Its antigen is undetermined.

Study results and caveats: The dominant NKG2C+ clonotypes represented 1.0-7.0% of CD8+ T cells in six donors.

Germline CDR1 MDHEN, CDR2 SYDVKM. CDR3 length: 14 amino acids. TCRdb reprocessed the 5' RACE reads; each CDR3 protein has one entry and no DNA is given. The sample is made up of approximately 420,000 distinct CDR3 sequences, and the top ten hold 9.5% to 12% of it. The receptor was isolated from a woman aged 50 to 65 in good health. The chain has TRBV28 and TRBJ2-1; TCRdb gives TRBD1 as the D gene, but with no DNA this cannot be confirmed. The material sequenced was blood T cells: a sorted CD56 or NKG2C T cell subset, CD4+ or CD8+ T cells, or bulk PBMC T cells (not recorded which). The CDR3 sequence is CASGYRGQDDEQFF.